The rows below give T cell receptor beta chains drawn from one sample of a study of beta chain features in type 1 diabetes. Assay used: immunoSEQ multiplex PCR; TCRdb lists only in-frame clones, some missing. This sample has roughly 300,000 clones, with 9.3% found just once. What was sequenced was central memory CD4+ T cells from blood. The receptor source for this set is a man aged 25 to 40 with type 1 diabetes. Each CDR3 is given with its conserved first and last residue. The D gene is left open where the match is weak. Part of the rows lack a size; the others show once, few, many or a class for expanded clones.

.	TRBV7-9	.	TRBJ2-3	CASRRDTDTQYF	TGTGCCAGCAGGCGTGACACAGATACGCAGTATTTT
few	TRBV4-3	.	TRBJ2-7	CASSQESRGRGGREQYF	TGCGCCAGCAGCCAAGAATCTCGGGGCCGCGGTGGACGGGAGCAGTACTTC
.	TRBV7-2	.	TRBJ2-5	CASSSGHGQETQYF	TGTGCCAGCAGCTCAGGACACGGCCAAGAGACCCAGTACTTC
.	TRBV28	.	TRBJ1-2	CASTIGQNYGYTF	TGTGCCAGCACCATCGGACAGAACTATGGCTACACCTTC
.	TRBV11-2	.	TRBJ1-2	CASSRDWDGYTF	TGTGCCAGCAGCAGGGACTGGGATGGCTACACCTTC
.	TRBV7-9	.	TRBJ2-3	CASSPGRSTDTQYF	TGTGCCAGCAGCCCAGGCCGGAGCACAGATACGCAGTATTTT
.	TRBV2	.	TRBJ1-5	CASTWGRSQPQHF	TGTGCCAGCACGTGGGGTCGTAGTCAGCCCCAGCATTTT
few	TRBV7-9	TRBD1	TRBJ2-1	CASTPGQGDFDEQFF	TGTGCCAGCACCCCGGGACAGGGGGATTTCGATGAGCAGTTCTTC
few	TRBV6-5	TRBD1	TRBJ2-1	CASNTRDRANEQFF	TGTGCCAGCAATACTCGGGACAGGGCCAATGAGCAGTTCTTC
few	TRBV19	.	TRBJ2-1	CASTTGRYNEQFF	TGTGCCAGTACCACAGGGCGGTACAATGAGCAGTTCTTC
.	TRBV10-1	TRBD1	TRBJ2-1	CASKRGQIANEQFF	TGCGCCAGCAAGAGGGGGCAAATTGCCAATGAGCAGTTCTTC
.	TRBV29-1	TRBD1	TRBJ1-2	CSVQGANGYTF	TGCAGCGTTCAGGGGGCGAATGGCTACACCTTC
few	TRBV29-1	.	TRBJ1-4	CSVAGTTNEKLFF	TGCAGCGTGGCCGGGACAACTAATGAAAAACTGTTTTTT
few	TRBV5-6	.	TRBJ2-1	CASRDSVSYNEQFF	TGTGCCAGCCGGGACTCCGTCTCCTACAATGAGCAGTTCTTC
.	TRBV9	.	TRBJ2-3	CASSVLSEDTQYF	TGTGCCAGCAGCGTACTAAGCGAGGATACGCAGTATTTT
.	TRBV6-5	TRBD2	TRBJ2-5	CASRDLAGVQTQYF	TGTGCCAGCAGAGATCTAGCGGGGGTCCAGACCCAGTACTTC
few	TRBV6-1	.	TRBJ2-2	CASNPGNTGELFF	TGTGCCAGCAACCCAGGGAACACCGGGGAGCTGTTTTTT
.	TRBV5-6	.	TRBJ2-5	CASSGGSETQYF	TGTGCCAGCAGCGGCGGGTCAGAGACCCAGTACTTC
few	TRBV20-1	.	TRBJ2-5	CSAISRGTQYF	TGCAGTGCTATTTCTCGCGGGACCCAGTACTTC
.	TRBV5-1	TRBD2	TRBJ2-7	CASSLTPGLAGVEQYF	TGCGCCAGCAGCTTAACCCCGGGACTAGCGGGGGTTGAGCAGTACTTC
.	TRBV7-9	.	TRBJ1-1	CASSLRTAASTEAFF	TGTGCCAGCAGCCTGAGGACAGCCGCGAGTACTGAAGCTTTCTTT
many	TRBV6-6	.	TRBJ2-1	CASKSQMEEQFF	TGTGCCAGCAAATCTCAGATGGAGGAGCAGTTCTTC
.	TRBV5-1	TRBD1	TRBJ1-1	CASSLEGQGGTEAFF	TGCGCCAGCAGCTTGGAGGGACAGGGTGGAACTGAAGCTTTCTTT
few	TRBV6-5	.	TRBJ2-3	CASTGLLKSDTQYF	TGTGCCAGCACCGGCCTCCTTAAGTCAGATACGCAGTATTTT
few	TRBV27	.	TRBJ1-6	CASSYGGPSSPLHF	TGTGCCAGCTCATACGGGGGTCCCTCGTCACCCCTCCACTTT
few	TRBV27	.	TRBJ2-1	CASSLAPWAGLTYNEQFF	TGTGCCAGCAGTTTGGCCCCCTGGGCAGGGTTAACCTACAATGAGCAGTTCTTC
few	TRBV9	TRBD2	TRBJ2-7	CASSKGERGPGGEQYF	TGTGCCAGCAGCAAAGGGGAGCGGGGCCCAGGCGGCGAGCAGTACTTC
.	TRBV5-1	TRBD1	TRBJ2-5	CASSSGQGSRYQETQYF	TGCGCCAGCAGCTCGGGACAGGGGTCACGGTACCAAGAGACCCAGTACTTC
.	TRBV18	TRBD1	TRBJ2-2	CASSPIGTGDTGELFF	TGTGCCAGCTCACCAATTGGGACAGGGGACACCGGGGAGCTGTTTTTT
.	TRBV7-8	.	TRBJ2-7	CASSFAGSLYEQYF	TGTGCCAGCAGCTTCGCCGGGTCCCTCTACGAGCAGTACTTC
.	TRBV5-1	.	TRBJ1-2	CASSPPEGRNGYTF	TGCGCCAGCAGCCCCCCGGAGGGTCGGAATGGCTACACCTTC
.	TRBV23-1	.	TRBJ1-5	CGKRGRNQPQHF	TGCGGGAAGCGGGGGCGCAATCAGCCCCAGCATTTT
.	TRBV7-2	.	TRBJ1-1	CASSFSLDTEAFF	TGTGCCAGCAGCTTTAGCCTTGACACTGAAGCTTTCTTT
.	TRBV6-5	.	TRBJ2-7	CASRGETYEQYF	TGTGCCAGCAGGGGGGAGACCTACGAGCAGTACTTC
few	TRBV7-4	TRBD1	TRBJ1-5	CASSFRDRGRENQPQHF	TGTGCCAGCAGCTTCCGTGACAGGGGGCGGGAGAATCAGCCCCAGCATTTT
many	TRBV28	TRBD1	TRBJ1-6	CASSSGTGLSPLHF	TGTGCCAGCAGTTCAGGGACAGGCCTTTCACCCCTCCACTTT
few	TRBV6-5	.	TRBJ2-1	CASGRGGAYNEQFF	TGTGCCAGCGGCCGAGGGGGGGCGTACAATGAGCAGTTCTTC
.	TRBV5-1	.	TRBJ2-1	CASSLAAGSNEQFF	TGCGCCAGCAGCTTGGCTGCAGGGAGCAATGAGCAGTTCTTC
.	TRBV28	.	TRBJ2-5	CASSSGAGGQETQYF	TGTGCCAGCAGTTCCGGGGCTGGGGGTCAAGAGACCCAGTACTTC
.	TRBV10-3	.	TRBJ2-1	CAISRDFWGNEQFF	TGTGCCATCAGCCGGGACTTTTGGGGCAATGAGCAGTTCTTC
.	TRBV2	.	TRBJ1-1	CASSVLRAEAFF	TGTGCCAGCAGCGTACTCCGGGCTGAAGCTTTCTTT
few	TRBV7-2	TRBD2	TRBJ2-2	CASSLYGGYTGELFF	TGTGCCAGCAGCTTATACGGGGGGTACACCGGGGAGCTGTTTTTT
few	TRBV2	TRBD2	TRBJ2-1	CATKGGVYNEQFF	TGTGCCACCAAGGGAGGGGTCTACAATGAGCAGTTCTTC
.	TRBV19	.	TRBJ1-1	CASSPDISNTEAFF	TGTGCCAGTAGTCCGGACATCTCAAACACTGAAGCTTTCTTT
.	TRBV21-1	.	TRBJ2-5	CASNQARETQYF	TGTGCCAGCAACCAAGCGAGAGAGACCCAGTACTTC
few	TRBV18	.	TRBJ2-5	CASSRGPRGTQYF	TGTGCCAGCTCACGAGGGCCTCGAGGGACCCAGTACTTC
few	TRBV7-2	TRBD2	TRBJ2-3	CASSPTGAGGSQYF	TGTGCCAGCAGCCCGACCGGCGCCGGGGGGTCGCAGTATTTT
.	TRBV20-1	.	TRBJ2-5	CSAFQETQYF	TGCAGTGCCTTCCAAGAGACCCAGTACTTC
.	TRBV7-2	.	TRBJ2-1	CASSQAGSYNEQFF	TGTGCCAGCAGCCAGGCGGGCTCCTACAATGAGCAGTTCTTC
few	TRBV19	.	TRBJ2-3	CASSQPGTFLRTDTQYF	TGTGCCAGTAGTCAACCTGGGACTTTTCTCCGCACAGATACGCAGTATTTT
few	TRBV6-6	TRBD1	TRBJ1-6	CASGDRDSPLHF	TGTGCCAGCGGGGACAGGGATTCACCCCTCCACTTT
.	TRBV9	.	TRBJ1-3	CASSVGQSGNTIYF	TGTGCCAGCAGCGTTGGACAGTCTGGAAACACCATATATTTT
few	TRBV30	TRBD2	TRBJ2-7	CAWKIAGGYEQYF	TGTGCCTGGAAGATAGCGGGGGGATACGAGCAGTACTTC
few	TRBV30	.	TRBJ1-5	CAWTGDSNQPQHF	TGTGCCTGGACTGGGGATAGCAATCAGCCCCAGCATTTT
few	TRBV18	.	TRBJ1-1	CASSPQGIAMNTEAFF	TGTGCCAGCTCACCCCAAGGTATCGCAATGAACACTGAAGCTTTCTTT